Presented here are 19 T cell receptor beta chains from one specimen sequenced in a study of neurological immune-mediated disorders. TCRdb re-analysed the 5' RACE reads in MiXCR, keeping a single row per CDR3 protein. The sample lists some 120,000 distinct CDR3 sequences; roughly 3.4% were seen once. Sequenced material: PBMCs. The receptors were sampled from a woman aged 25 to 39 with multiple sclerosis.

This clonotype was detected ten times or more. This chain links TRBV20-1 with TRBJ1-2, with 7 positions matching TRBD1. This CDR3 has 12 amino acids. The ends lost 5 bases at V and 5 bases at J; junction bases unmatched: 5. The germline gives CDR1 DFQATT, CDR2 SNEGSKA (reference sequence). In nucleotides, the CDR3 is TGCAGTGCTCTACGGGACAGTTATGGCTACACCTTC. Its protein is CSALRDSYGYTF.

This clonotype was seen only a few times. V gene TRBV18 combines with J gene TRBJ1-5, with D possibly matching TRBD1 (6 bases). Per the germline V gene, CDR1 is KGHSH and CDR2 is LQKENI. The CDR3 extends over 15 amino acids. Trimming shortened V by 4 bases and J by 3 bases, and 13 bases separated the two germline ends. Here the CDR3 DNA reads TGTGCCAGCTCACGGATGGGACAACTCAATCAGCCCCAGCATTTT. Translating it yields CASSRMGQLNQPQHF.

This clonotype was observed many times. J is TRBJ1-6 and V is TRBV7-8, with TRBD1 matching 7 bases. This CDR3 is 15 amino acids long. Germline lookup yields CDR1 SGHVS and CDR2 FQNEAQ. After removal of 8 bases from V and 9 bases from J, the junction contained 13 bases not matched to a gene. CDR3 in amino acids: CASRSQGTVSSPLHF. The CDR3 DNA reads TGTGCCAGCCGATCCCAGGGGACAGTGAGTTCACCCCTCCACTTT.

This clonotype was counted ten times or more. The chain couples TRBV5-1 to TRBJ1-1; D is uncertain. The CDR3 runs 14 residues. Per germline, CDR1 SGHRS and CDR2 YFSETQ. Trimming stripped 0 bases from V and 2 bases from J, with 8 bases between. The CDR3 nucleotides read TGCGCCAGCAGCTTGGGACACCATAACACTGAAGCTTTCTTT. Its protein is CASSLGHHNTEAFF.

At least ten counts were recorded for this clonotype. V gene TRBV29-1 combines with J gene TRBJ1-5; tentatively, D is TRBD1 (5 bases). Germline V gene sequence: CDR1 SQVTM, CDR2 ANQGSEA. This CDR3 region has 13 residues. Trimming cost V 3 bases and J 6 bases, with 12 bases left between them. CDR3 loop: CSVEGEGSQPQHF. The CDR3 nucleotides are TGCAGCGTTGAGGGGGAGGGGAGTCAGCCCCAGCATTTT.

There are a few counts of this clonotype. The CDR3 coding sequence is TGCGCCAGCAAGATGGTTCCGGGGGGTGACACTGAAGCTTTCTTT. Its protein is CASKMVPGGDTEAFF. This chain links TRBV5-1 with TRBJ1-1; D perhaps matches TRBD1 (5 bases). Germline values: CDR1 SGHRS, CDR2 YFSETQ. The CDR3 sequence is 15 residues long. The V end was cut by 6 bases, the J end by 3 bases, with 18 bases between. Drawing the rest from reference TRBV5-1 and TRBJ1-1, the complete variable domain is KAGVTQTPRYLIKTRGQQVTLSCSPISGHRSVSWYQQTPGQGLQFLFEYFSETQRNKGNFPGRFSGRQFSNSRSEMNVSTLELGDSALYLCASKMVPGGDTEAFFGQGTRLTVV.

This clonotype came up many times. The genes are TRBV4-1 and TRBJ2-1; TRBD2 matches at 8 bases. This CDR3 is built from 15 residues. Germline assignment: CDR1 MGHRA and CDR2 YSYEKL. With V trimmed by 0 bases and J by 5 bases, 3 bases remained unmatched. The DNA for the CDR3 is TGCGCCAGCAGCCAAGACGGGGGGGGACACAATGAGCAGTTCTTC. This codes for CASSQDGGGHNEQFF.

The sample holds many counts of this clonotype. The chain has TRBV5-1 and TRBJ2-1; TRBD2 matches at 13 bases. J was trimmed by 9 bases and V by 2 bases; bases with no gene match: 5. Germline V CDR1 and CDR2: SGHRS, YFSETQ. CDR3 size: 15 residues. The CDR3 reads CASSFGLAGAGEQFF. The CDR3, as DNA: TGCGCCAGCAGCTTCGGACTAGCGGGAGCCGGTGAGCAGTTCTTC.

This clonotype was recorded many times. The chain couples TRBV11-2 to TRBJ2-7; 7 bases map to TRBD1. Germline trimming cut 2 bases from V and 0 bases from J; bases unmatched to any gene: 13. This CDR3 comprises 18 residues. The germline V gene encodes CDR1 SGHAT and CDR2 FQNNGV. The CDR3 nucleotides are TGTGCCAGCAGCTTACCCTTACTGCCAGGGGGACCCTCCTACGAGCAGTACTTC. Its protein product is CASSLPLLPGGPSYEQYF.

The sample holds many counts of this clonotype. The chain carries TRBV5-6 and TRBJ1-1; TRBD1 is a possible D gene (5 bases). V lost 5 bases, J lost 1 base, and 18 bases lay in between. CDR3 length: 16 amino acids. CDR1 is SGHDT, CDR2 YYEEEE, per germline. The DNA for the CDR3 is TGTGCCAGCAGATACAATCCGGGACTCTCGAACACTGAAGCTTTCTTT. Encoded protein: CASRYNPGLSNTEAFF. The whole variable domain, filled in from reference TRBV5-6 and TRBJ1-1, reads DAGVTQSPTHLIKTRGQQVTLRCSPKSGHDTVSWYQQALGQGPQFIFQYYEEEERQRGNFPDRFSGHQFPNYSSELNVNALLLGDSALYLCASRYNPGLSNTEAFFGQGTRLTVV.

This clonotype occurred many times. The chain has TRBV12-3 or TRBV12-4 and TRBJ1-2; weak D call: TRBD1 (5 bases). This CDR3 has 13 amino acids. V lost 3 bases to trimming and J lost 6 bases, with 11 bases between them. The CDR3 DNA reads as TGTGCCAGCAGTTTGTTCCAGGGCGATGGCTACACCTTC. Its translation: CASSLFQGDGYTF.

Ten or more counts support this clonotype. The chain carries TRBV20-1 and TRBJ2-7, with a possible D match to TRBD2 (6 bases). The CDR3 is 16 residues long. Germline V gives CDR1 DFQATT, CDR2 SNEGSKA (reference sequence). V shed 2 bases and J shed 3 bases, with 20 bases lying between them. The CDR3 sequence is CSARKEGRGLFYEQYF. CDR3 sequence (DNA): TGCAGTGCTAGAAAGGAGGGCCGAGGCCTTTTCTACGAGCAGTACTTC.

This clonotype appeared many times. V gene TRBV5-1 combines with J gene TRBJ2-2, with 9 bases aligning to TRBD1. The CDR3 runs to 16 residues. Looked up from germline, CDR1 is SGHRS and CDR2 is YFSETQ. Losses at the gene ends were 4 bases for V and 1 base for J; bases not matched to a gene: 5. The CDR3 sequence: CASSLQGQGNTGELFF. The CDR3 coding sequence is TGCGCCAGCAGCCTGCAGGGACAGGGGAACACCGGGGAGCTGTTTTTT.

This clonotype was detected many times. CDR3: CASSPGHRGFSYEQYF. The CDR3, as DNA: TGTGCCAGCAGTCCGGGACACCGGGGGTTCTCCTACGAGCAGTACTTC. This rearrangement joins TRBV6-2 or TRBV6-3 to TRBJ2-7; perhaps D is TRBD1 or TRBD2 (6 bases each). Germline-derived CDR1 and CDR2 are MNHEY and SVGEGT. The CDR3 runs 16 residues. Trimming took 5 bases from V and 0 from J, leaving 17 bases between them.

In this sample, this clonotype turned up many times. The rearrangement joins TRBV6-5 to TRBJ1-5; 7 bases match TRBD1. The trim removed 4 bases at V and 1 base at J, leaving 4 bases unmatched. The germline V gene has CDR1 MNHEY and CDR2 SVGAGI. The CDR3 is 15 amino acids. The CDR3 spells CASSFSTGSNQPQHF. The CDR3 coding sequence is TGTGCCAGCAGTTTCTCGACAGGGAGCAATCAGCCCCAGCATTTT.

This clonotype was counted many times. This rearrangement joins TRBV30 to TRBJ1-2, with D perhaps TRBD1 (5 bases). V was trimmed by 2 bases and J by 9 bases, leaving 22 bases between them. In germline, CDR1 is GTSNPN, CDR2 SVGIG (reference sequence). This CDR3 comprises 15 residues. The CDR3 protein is CAWSFQTAIIPRYTF. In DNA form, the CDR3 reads TGTGCCTGGAGTTTCCAGACAGCCATAATACCGCGCTACACCTTC.

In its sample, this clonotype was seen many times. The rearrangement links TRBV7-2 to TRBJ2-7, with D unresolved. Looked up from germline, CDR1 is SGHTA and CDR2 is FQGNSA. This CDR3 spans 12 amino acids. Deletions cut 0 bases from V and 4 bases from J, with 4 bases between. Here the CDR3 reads CASSLAPYEQYF. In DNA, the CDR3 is TGTGCCAGCAGCTTAGCACCATACGAGCAGTACTTC.

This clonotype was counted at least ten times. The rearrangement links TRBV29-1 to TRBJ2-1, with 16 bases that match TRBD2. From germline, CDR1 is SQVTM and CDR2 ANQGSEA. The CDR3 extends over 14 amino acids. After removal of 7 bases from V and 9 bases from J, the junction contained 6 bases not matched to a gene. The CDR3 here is CSGIGTSGRGEQFF. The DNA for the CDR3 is TGCAGCGGGATTGGGACTAGCGGGAGGGGTGAGCAGTTCTTC.

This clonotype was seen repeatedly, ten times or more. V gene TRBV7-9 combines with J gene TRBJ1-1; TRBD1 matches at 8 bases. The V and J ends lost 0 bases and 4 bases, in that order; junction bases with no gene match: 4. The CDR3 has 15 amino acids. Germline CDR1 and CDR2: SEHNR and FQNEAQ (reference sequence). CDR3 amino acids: CASSLARDRPTEAFF. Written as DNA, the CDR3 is TGTGCCAGCAGCTTAGCGCGGGACAGGCCCACTGAAGCTTTCTTT. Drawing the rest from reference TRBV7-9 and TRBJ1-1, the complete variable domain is DTGVSQNPRHKITKRGQNVTFRCDPISEHNRLYWYRQTLGQGPEFLTYFQNEAQLEKSRLLSDRFSAERPKGSFSTLEIQRTEQGDSAMYLCASSLARDRPTEAFFGQGTRLTVV.